This T cell receptor (beta chain) was observed in a study of blood T cell repertoires in COVID-19. About the research overall: PBMCs, B-cell-depleted T cells, or T cells provided the cDNA or gDNA that made up the material.

Produced via immunoSEQ multiplex PCR; TCRdb's table is partial and in-frame only. In the table there are tens of thousands of clones, around 86% of which are singletons. The length of the CDR3 is 17 residues. CDR1 is SGHVS and CDR2 is FNYEAQ in the germline V gene. The ends lost 2 bases at V and 2 bases at J; junction bases unmatched: 5. The V call is TRBV7-6, the J call TRBJ1-4; 10 nucleotides align to TRBD1. The sequenced material came from peripheral blood. The source is a human donor in a cohort sampled during active COVID-19. The CDR3 region is CASSLRDRGPTNEKLFF. The CDR3 DNA follows: TGTGCCAGCAGCTTAAGGGACAGGGGTCCGACTAATGAAAAACTGTTTTTT.